This is a list of T cell receptor beta chains from one sample in a study of blood T cell repertoires in COVID-19. Measured with immunoSEQ multiplex PCR; TCRdb has only the in-frame clones, and not every one. The table includes 250,000 to 300,000 clones, around 84% detected once. The sequencing input was PBMCs or T cells enriched from blood (not recorded which). The receptor set was obtained from a man aged 40-49 years who had been exposed to COVID-19. Both conserved end residues are part of each CDR3. The order of the fields is V gene, J gene, CDR3 protein.

>TRBV5-1|TRBJ1-1
CASSLLVRQGNEAFF
>TRBV10-3|TRBJ1-3
CAAWTDSGNTIYF
>TRBV4-1|TRBJ1-5
CASSQVGREHTQHF
>TRBV19|TRBJ2-3
CASSSGGGTDTQYF
>TRBV5-5|TRBJ1-1
CASSLLVQGGTEAFF
>TRBV7-2|TRBJ1-6
CASRTNGGRYYSPLHF
>TRBV29-1|TRBJ2-4
CSVGGIKNIQYF
>TRBV19|TRBJ2-1
CASSTQPTAWRGEQFF
>TRBV12-3/TRBV12-4|TRBJ1-2
CASRTGRINGYTF
>TRBV9|TRBJ2-2
CASSVVGGVTGPNTGELFF
>TRBV6-5|TRBJ2-1
CASNTGTSLGEQFF
>TRBV29-1|TRBJ2-1
CSVDAGGTQFF
>TRBV6-5|TRBJ2-3
CASSFPGTDTQYF
>TRBV11-2|TRBJ1-6
CASSDNSYNSPLHF
>TRBV19|TRBJ1-5
CASRNYGTGGRNQPQHF
>TRBV6-5|TRBJ2-1
CASSYTAGYSYNEQFF
>TRBV9|TRBJ1-6
CASSPTGAAPLHF
>TRBV25-1|TRBJ2-7
CASTPADRDRQYF
>TRBV3-1/TRBV3-2|TRBJ2-7
CASSQGLGSGFVYEQYF
>TRBV19|TRBJ2-1
CASSIAGVELLAGAHNEQFF
>TRBV12-3/TRBV12-4|TRBJ1-2
CATQTGGNYGYTF
>TRBV20-1|TRBJ1-6
CSASLGDRSSF
>TRBV2|TRBJ1-2
CAGIRDRELRGYTF
>TRBV5-1|TRBJ2-5
CASQPTGGEETQYF
>TRBV7-6|TRBJ2-7
CASSSGGFSAEQYF
>TRBV10-3|TRBJ2-2
CAINREVAGELFF
>TRBV10-2|TRBJ2-1
CASSPNQVEQFF
>TRBV5-4|TRBJ2-7
CASSRGQQPYEQYF
>TRBV19|TRBJ1-2
CATETGSNYGYTF
>TRBV10-3|TRBJ2-6
CAINGQGGSGANVLTF
>TRBV12-5|TRBJ2-1
CASGLRRRTYNEQFF
>TRBV6-5|TRBJ1-2
CASSLGQSYTF
>TRBV6-6|TRBJ1-2
CASSLTGQSYGYTF
>TRBV7-2|TRBJ1-2
CASSLSGREGGYTF
>TRBV2|TRBJ2-6
CASSRQGYGANVLTF
>TRBV2|TRBJ1-2
CARKPGSNYGYTF
>TRBV19|TRBJ1-2
CASAQANYHGYTF
>TRBV30|TRBJ1-2
CAWGDKGQKLGYTF
>TRBV2|TRBJ2-5
CASSEAGETQYF
>TRBV4-2|TRBJ2-3
CASSHGAGTDTQYF
>TRBV7-9|TRBJ1-1
CASSRDRDSREFF
>TRBV7-9|TRBJ2-5
CASSLSLGRETQYF
>TRBV3-1/TRBV3-2|TRBJ2-3
CASSLRGTGFADTQYF
>TRBV11-3|TRBJ1-1
CASSLETVNTEAFF
>TRBV27|TRBJ2-1
CASSHNNEQFF
>TRBV19|TRBJ2-1
CASSLSSGTNEQFF
>TRBV12-3/TRBV12-4|TRBJ1-1
CASSFSGGTEAFF
>TRBV24-1|TRBJ1-1
CATSDLQGVGAEAFF
>TRBV7-3|TRBJ2-7
CASSLEGHSSYEQYF
>TRBV12-3/TRBV12-4|TRBJ1-1
CASRTNTNTEAFF
>TRBV5-4|TRBJ2-7
CASSATGSPLGEQYF
>TRBV11-2|TRBJ2-1
CASSLLASYNEQFF